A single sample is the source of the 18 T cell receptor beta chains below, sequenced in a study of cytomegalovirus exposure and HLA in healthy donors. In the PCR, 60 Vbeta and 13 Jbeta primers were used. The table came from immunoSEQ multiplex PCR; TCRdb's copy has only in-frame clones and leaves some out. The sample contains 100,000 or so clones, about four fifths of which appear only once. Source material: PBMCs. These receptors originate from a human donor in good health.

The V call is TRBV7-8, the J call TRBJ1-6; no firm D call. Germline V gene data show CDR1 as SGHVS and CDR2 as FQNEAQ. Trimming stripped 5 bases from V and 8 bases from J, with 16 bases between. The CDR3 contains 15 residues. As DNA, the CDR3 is TGTGCCAGCAGCCCCTTCCCTGGGGAGTATTCACCCCTCCACTTT. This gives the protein CASSPFPGEYSPLHF. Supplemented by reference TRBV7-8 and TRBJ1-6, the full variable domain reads GAGVSQSPRYKVAKRGQDVALRCDPISGHVSLFWYQQALGQGPEFLTYFQNEAQLDKSGLPSDRFFAERPEGSVSTLKIQRTQQEDSAVYLCASSPFPGEYSPLHFGNGTRLTVT.

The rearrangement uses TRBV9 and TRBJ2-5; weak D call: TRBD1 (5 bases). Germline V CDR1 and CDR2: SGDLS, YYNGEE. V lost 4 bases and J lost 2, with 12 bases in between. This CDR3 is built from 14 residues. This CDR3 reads CASSPQGYQETQYF. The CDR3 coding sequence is TGTGCCAGCAGCCCTCAGGGATATCAAGAGACCCAGTACTTC.

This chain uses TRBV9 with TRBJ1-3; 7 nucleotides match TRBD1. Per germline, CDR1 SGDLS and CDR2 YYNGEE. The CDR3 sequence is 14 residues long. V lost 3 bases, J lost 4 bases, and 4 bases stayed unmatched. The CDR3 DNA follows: TGTGCCAGCAGCGCCGGGACAGCCGGAAACACCATATATTTT. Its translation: CASSAGTAGNTIYF.

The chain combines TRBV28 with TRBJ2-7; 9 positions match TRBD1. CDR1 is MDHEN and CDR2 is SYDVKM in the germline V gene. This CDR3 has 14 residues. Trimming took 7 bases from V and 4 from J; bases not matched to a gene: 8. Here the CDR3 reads CASKPGQGTYEQYF. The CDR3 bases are TGTGCCAGCAAACCGGGACAGGGCACTTACGAGCAGTACTTC.

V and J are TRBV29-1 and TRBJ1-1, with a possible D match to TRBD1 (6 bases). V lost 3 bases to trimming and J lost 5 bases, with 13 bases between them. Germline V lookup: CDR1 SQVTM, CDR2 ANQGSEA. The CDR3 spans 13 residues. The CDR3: CSVDLRGGTEAFF. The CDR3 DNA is TGCAGCGTTGACCTCAGGGGTGGGACTGAAGCTTTCTTT.

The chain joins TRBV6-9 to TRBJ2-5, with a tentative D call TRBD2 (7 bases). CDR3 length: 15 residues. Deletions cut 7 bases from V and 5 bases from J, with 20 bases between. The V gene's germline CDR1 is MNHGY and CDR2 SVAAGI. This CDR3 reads CASIPVRGAAETQYF. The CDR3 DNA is TGTGCCAGCATTCCTGTCCGGGGGGCCGCGGAGACCCAGTACTTC.

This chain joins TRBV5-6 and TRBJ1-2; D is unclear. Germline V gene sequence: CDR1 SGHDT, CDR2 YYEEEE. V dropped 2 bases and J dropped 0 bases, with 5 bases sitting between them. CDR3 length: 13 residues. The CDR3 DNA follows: TGTGCCAGCAGCTTCGGGGCTAACTATGGCTACACCTTC. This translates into CASSFGANYGYTF. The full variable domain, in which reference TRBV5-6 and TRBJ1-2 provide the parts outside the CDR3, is DAGVTQSPTHLIKTRGQQVTLRCSPKSGHDTVSWYQQALGQGPQFIFQYYEEEERQRGNFPDRFSGHQFPNYSSELNVNALLLGDSALYLCASSFGANYGYTFGSGTRLTVV.

The CDR3 coding sequence is TGTGCCAGCAGTTACTCCCGACAGGGGAGGTACGAGCAGTACTTC. It translates to CASSYSRQGRYEQYF. The J gene is TRBJ2-7, the V gene TRBV6-5, with TRBD1 matching over 8 bases. Germline CDR1 is MNHEY and CDR2 is SVGAGI. The CDR3 runs 15 residues. V gave up 0 bases and J gave up 4 bases; unmatched junction bases: 5.

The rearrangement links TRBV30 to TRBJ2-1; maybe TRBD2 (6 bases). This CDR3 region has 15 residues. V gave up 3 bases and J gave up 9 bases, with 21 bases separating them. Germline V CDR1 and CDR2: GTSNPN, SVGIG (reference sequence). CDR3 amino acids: CAWRVRGGGRSEQFF. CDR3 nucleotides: TGTGCCTGGAGAGTTAGGGGCGGAGGGAGAAGTGAGCAGTTCTTC.

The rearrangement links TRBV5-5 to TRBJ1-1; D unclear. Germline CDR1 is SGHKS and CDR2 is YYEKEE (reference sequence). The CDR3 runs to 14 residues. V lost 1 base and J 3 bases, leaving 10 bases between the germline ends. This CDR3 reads CASSLISKHTEAFF. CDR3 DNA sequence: TGTGCCAGCAGCTTGATTTCGAAGCACACTGAAGCTTTCTTT.

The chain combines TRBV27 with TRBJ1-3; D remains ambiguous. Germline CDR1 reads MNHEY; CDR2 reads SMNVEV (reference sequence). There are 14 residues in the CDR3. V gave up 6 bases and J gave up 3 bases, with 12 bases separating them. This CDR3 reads CASSPAGYGNTIYF. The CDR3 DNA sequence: TGTGCCAGCAGCCCCGCGGGGTATGGAAACACCATATATTTT.

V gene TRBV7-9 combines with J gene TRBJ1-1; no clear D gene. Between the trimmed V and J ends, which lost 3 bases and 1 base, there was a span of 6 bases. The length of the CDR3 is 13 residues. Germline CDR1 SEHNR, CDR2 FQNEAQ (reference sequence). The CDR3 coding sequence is TGTGCCAGCAGCTTTGTCCAGAACACTGAAGCTTTCTTT. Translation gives CASSFVQNTEAFF.

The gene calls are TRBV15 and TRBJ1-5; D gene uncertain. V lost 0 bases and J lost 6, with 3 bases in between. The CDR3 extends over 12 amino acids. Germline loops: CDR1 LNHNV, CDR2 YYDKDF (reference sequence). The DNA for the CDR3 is TGTGCCACCAGCAGAGATCGTCAGCCCCAGCATTTT. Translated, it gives CATSRDRQPQHF.

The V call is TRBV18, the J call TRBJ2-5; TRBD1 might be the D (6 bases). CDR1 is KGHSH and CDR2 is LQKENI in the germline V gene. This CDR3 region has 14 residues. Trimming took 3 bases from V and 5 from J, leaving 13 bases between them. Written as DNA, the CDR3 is TGTGCCAGCTCACCCCCCAACAGGGTTGAGACCCAGTACTTC. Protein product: CASSPPNRVETQYF.

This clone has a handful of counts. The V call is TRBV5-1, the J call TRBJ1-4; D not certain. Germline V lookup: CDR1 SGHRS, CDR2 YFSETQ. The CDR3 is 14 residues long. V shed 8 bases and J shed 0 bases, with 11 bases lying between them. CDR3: CASRGSPTNEKLFF. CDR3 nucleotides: TGCGCCAGTAGAGGGTCTCCAACTAATGAAAAACTGTTTTTT.

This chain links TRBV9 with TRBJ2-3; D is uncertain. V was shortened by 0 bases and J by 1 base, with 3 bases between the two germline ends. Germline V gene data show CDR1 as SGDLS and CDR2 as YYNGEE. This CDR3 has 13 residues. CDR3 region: CASSVAGTDTQYF. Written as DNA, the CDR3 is TGTGCCAGCAGCGTAGCGGGCACAGATACGCAGTATTTT.

In DNA, the CDR3 is TGTGCCAGCAGTCACACTAGCCGTAGCTCCTACGAGCAGTACTTC. Protein sequence: CASSHTSRSSYEQYF. The gene calls are TRBV6-1 and TRBJ2-7, with a possible D match to TRBD2 (6 bases). V shed 5 bases and J shed 0 bases, with 14 bases lying between them. The CDR3 sequence is 15 residues long. Per germline, CDR1 MNHNS and CDR2 SASEGT.

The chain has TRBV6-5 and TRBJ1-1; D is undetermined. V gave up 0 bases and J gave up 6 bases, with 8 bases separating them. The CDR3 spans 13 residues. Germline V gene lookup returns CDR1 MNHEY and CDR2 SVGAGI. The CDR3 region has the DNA TGTGCCAGCAGTTACTCGACGGGATCTGAAGCTTTCTTT. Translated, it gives CASSYSTGSEAFF.